One T cell receptor (beta chain) is described in this entry. The target antigen is unknown. Sequencing was performed with immunoSEQ multiplex PCR; in TCRdb, only in-frame clones are kept and a portion is missing. The repertoire has 140,000 or so clones, around 90% of them found once; the top ten carry around 0.19%. The ends were cut back, 7 bases at V and 2 bases at J, with 13 bases in the middle. This CDR3 contains 13 residues. Germline CDR1 SQVTM, CDR2 ANQGSEA. The data stem from a study of graft-versus-host responses after intestinal transplantation. Study-level findings and limits: Allografts of patients with graft-donor T cell macrochimerism showed high graft-versus-host to host-versus-graft clone ratios. Maximum circulating GvH clone levels tracked with early post-transplant HvG decreases. Among recipient marrow samples, GvH clones were found; some appeared first in ileum or blood.

The sample here was unstimulated CD4+ T cells sorted from spleen or lymph node cells, taken before intestinal transplant. The receptor was isolated from a human donor who received an intestinal transplant. This chain joins TRBV29-1 and TRBJ2-3; D tentatively fits TRBD1 or TRBD2 (5 bases each). The DNA for the CDR3 is TGCAGCGGGGACGGCCCTAACACAGATACGCAGTATTTT. Its translation: CSGDGPNTDTQYF.